The rows below give T cell receptor beta chains drawn from one sample of a study of blood T cell repertoires in COVID-19. TCRdb keeps only in-frame clones here, not all; method: immunoSEQ multiplex PCR. The profile shows a few hundred thousand clones, roughly 86% of them singletons. Sequenced sample: peripheral blood. The receptors stem from a man aged 55 to 69 with acute or convalescent COVID-19. Both conserved end residues are part of each CDR3. The D gene is left open where the match is weak. A row's size may be missing; if present it is once, few, many or a size class.

>TRBV5-1|TRBJ2-3|once|NA
CASSIRGTADTQYF
TGCGCCAGCAGCATTAGGGGAACGGCAGATACGCAGTATTTT
>TRBV6-5|TRBJ1-1|NA|NA
CASKLEQDTEAFF
TGTGCCAGCAAATTAGAGCAGGACACTGAAGCTTTCTTT
>TRBV5-6|TRBJ1-4|NA|NA
CASSTGGEKLFF
TGTGCCAGCAGCACCGGGGGTGAAAAACTGTTTTTT
>TRBV21-1|TRBJ1-5|NA|NA
CASSLYFFSKTGQHSNQPQHF
TGTGCCAGCAGCCTTTACTTCTTTTCCAAAACGGGACAGCATAGCAATCAGCCCCAGCATTTT
>TRBV7-8|TRBJ2-2|NA|TRBD1
CASSPRDRAGELFF
TGTGCCAGCAGCCCGAGGGACAGGGCCGGGGAGCTGTTTTTT
>TRBV28|TRBJ2-7|NA|NA
CASSLPVPSQQYF
TGTGCCAGCAGTTTACCCGTTCCAAGCCAGCAGTACTTC
>TRBV19|TRBJ1-4|NA|NA
CASTPGRGGTNEKLFF
TGTGCCAGTACCCCGGGGAGGGGTGGAACTAATGAAAAACTGTTTTTT
>TRBV6-6|TRBJ2-7|NA|NA
CASSYSGGLYEQYF
TGTGCCAGCAGTTACTCGGGGGGGCTTTACGAGCAGTACTTC
>TRBV7-8|TRBJ1-2|NA|TRBD1
CASLGDRGYGYTF
TGTGCCAGCTTAGGGGACAGGGGTTATGGCTACACCTTC
>TRBV19|TRBJ2-7|NA|TRBD1
CASTNRRQGSGEQYF
TGTGCCAGTACCAACCGCCGACAGGGGTCGGGGGAGCAGTACTTC
>TRBV7-6|TRBJ1-1|NA|NA
CASSPQNTEAFF
TGTGCCAGCAGTCCCCAGAACACTGAAGCTTTCTTT
>TRBV12-5|TRBJ2-5|NA|TRBD1
CASGGDRNQETQYF
TGTGCTAGTGGGGGGGACAGAAACCAAGAGACCCAGTACTTC
>TRBV5-6|TRBJ2-7|NA|NA
CASSLQSREQYF
TGTGCCAGCAGCTTACAGTCGAGAGAGCAGTACTTC
>TRBV19|TRBJ2-7|NA|NA
CASSPDSETYEQYF
TGTGCCAGTAGTCCGGACAGCGAAACCTACGAGCAGTACTTC
>TRBV6-1|TRBJ1-2|NA|NA
CASSEAGQVNYGYTF
TGTGCCAGCAGTGAAGCGGGGCAGGTTAACTATGGCTACACCTTC
>TRBV30|TRBJ1-5|NA|TRBD1
CAWSSGTVNQPQHF
TGTGCCTGGTCCTCCGGGACAGTCAATCAGCCCCAGCATTTT
>TRBV29-1|TRBJ2-2|NA|NA
CSVNTGSGTGELFF
TGCAGCGTGAACACAGGGTCGGGAACCGGGGAGCTGTTTTTT
>TRBV5-6|TRBJ2-3|NA|TRBD2
CASSRTSGGTDTQYF
TGTGCCAGCAGCCGGACTAGCGGGGGGACAGATACGCAGTATTTT
>TRBV7-9|TRBJ1-3|NA|NA
CASSLVARGSGNTIYF
TGTGCCAGCAGCTTAGTAGCCCGTGGCTCTGGAAACACCATATATTTT
>TRBV19|TRBJ1-1|many|TRBD1
CASSATTGGALNTEAFF
TGTGCCAGTAGTGCAACGACAGGGGGGGCGTTGAACACTGAAGCTTTCTTT
>TRBV6-5|TRBJ2-7|NA|TRBD1
CASRPGQGIGEQYF
TGTGCCAGCAGGCCGGGACAGGGAATAGGAGAGCAGTACTTC
>TRBV28|TRBJ2-5|NA|NA
CATWDFAKTQYF
TGTGCCACCTGGGACTTTGCAAAGACCCAGTACTTC
>TRBV28|TRBJ1-5|NA|NA
CASSPDRGYQPQHF
TGTGCCAGCAGTCCTGATAGGGGATATCAGCCCCAGCATTTT
>TRBV6-2/TRBV6-3|TRBJ2-7|NA|NA
CASSYSISESYEQYF
TGTGCCAGCAGTTACTCAATTTCGGAGTCCTACGAGCAGTACTTC
>TRBV2|TRBJ2-1|NA|NA
CAGLGLNNEQFF
TGTGCCGGGCTGGGACTGAACAATGAGCAGTTCTTC
>TRBV12-5|TRBJ1-5|NA|TRBD1
CASGSGTDSNQPQHF
TGTGCTAGTGGCTCCGGGACAGATAGCAATCAGCCCCAGCATTTT
>TRBV15|TRBJ1-1|NA|NA
CATSRQGTGGTEAFF
TGTGCCACCAGCCGACAAGGCACCGGGGGGACTGAAGCTTTCTTT
>TRBV7-2|TRBJ2-1|NA|TRBD1
CASSRQGRNEQFF
TGTGCCAGCAGCAGACAGGGTCGGAATGAGCAGTTCTTC
>TRBV9|TRBJ2-7|NA|NA
CASMGRVTYEQYF
TGTGCCAGCATGGGCAGGGTAACCTACGAGCAGTACTTC
>TRBV6-5|TRBJ1-1|NA|TRBD1
CASILTGDTEAFF
TGTGCCAGCATCCTGACAGGGGATACTGAAGCTTTCTTT
>TRBV19|TRBJ2-7|NA|TRBD1
CATQSGTGRDEQYF
TGTGCCACCCAAAGCGGGACAGGGCGGGACGAGCAGTACTTC
>TRBV28|TRBJ1-3|NA|NA
CASSTTGSPGNTIYF
TGTGCCAGCAGTACAACAGGGTCTCCTGGAAACACCATATATTTT
>TRBV13|TRBJ1-6|NA|NA
CATVERGSSYNSPLHF
TGTGCCACGGTCGAGAGGGGGAGCTCCTATAATTCACCCCTCCACTTT
>TRBV5-5|TRBJ1-6|NA|NA
CASSWEGNRPNSPLHF
TGTGCCAGCAGCTGGGAGGGGAATCGTCCTAATTCACCCCTCCACTTT
>TRBV6-2/TRBV6-3|TRBJ2-5|NA|TRBD2
CASSYSAGGLAGGLQETQYF
TGTGCCAGCAGTTACTCCGCTGGGGGACTAGCGGGGGGTCTCCAAGAGACCCAGTACTTC
>TRBV7-9|TRBJ2-2|NA|TRBD1
CASSIGQGSGELFF
TGTGCCAGCAGCATAGGACAGGGCTCCGGGGAGCTGTTTTTT
>TRBV10-3|TRBJ2-2|few|NA
CAISGGVRELFF
TGTGCCATCAGTGGGGGAGTAAGGGAGCTGTTTTTT
>TRBV18|TRBJ1-1|few|TRBD1
CASSRTGGVDTEAFF
TGTGCCAGCTCACGGACAGGGGGCGTCGACACTGAAGCTTTCTTT
>TRBV13|TRBJ2-2|few|TRBD1
CASSLYTRRQGKGYTGELFF
TGTGCCAGCAGCTTATATACCCGACGACAGGGCAAAGGGTACACCGGGGAGCTGTTTTTT
>TRBV6-6|TRBJ1-1|NA|NA
CASTAGPDGYF
TGTGCCAGCACTGCGGGCCCCGACGGTTACTTT
>TRBV19|TRBJ2-1|NA|TRBD2
CASSIDKTGTSGYNEQFF
TGTGCCAGTAGTATAGATAAGACCGGGACTAGCGGCTACAATGAGCAGTTCTTC
>TRBV2|TRBJ2-7|once|NA
CASSEQGSYEQYF
TGTGCCAGCAGTGAACAGGGCTCCTACGAGCAGTACTTC
>TRBV19|TRBJ2-7|NA|NA
CASSIVTGEQYF
TGTGCCAGTAGTATAGTCACAGGCGAGCAGTACTTC
>TRBV6-5|TRBJ2-3|NA|TRBD1
CASSIGTGGADTQYF
TGTGCCAGCAGTATCGGGACAGGGGGCGCAGATACGCAGTATTTT
>TRBV9|TRBJ1-3|NA|NA
CASSLHSGGSGSGNTIYF
TGTGCCAGCAGCCTTCACTCCGGAGGATCAGGCTCTGGAAACACCATATATTTT
>TRBV25-1|TRBJ2-5|NA|TRBD2
CASSAGAGGSQETQYF
TGTGCCAGCAGTGCCGGAGCGGGGGGTTCGCAAGAGACCCAGTACTTC
>TRBV4-2|TRBJ1-2|NA|TRBD1
CASSQETGEDGYTF
TGTGCCAGCAGCCAAGAGACAGGGGAAGATGGCTACACCTTC
>TRBV4-3|TRBJ1-3|once|NA
CASSQDYGGVSGNTIYF
TGCGCCAGCAGCCAAGATTACGGGGGGGTGTCCGGAAACACCATATATTTT
>TRBV2|TRBJ1-2|NA|NA
CASTWMREGSYTF
TGTGCCAGCACTTGGATGAGGGAGGGAAGCTACACCTTC
>TRBV5-4|TRBJ1-6|NA|NA
CASSLAGLNRDSPLHF
TGTGCCAGCAGCTTGGCGGGACTCAATAGGGATTCACCCCTCCACTTT
>TRBV9|TRBJ1-1|NA|NA
CASSLQESAEAFF
TGTGCCAGCAGCTTACAGGAATCTGCCGAAGCTTTCTTT
>TRBV3-1/TRBV3-2|TRBJ2-7|NA|TRBD2
CASSQDLGTSYEQYF
TGTGCCAGCAGCCAAGATCTAGGGACTAGCTACGAGCAGTACTTC